This TCR beta chain was obtained from a study of CXCR3-negative and CXCR3-positive naive CD8 T cells. Naive CD8+ T cells showed a CD45RO-CCR7+CD27+CD95- phenotype. CDR3 length: 15 residues. The libraries of TRB cDNA were prepared using 5' RACE with UMI labels. TCRdb re-called the 5' RACE reads and catalogs CDR3 proteins one per entry, DNA excluded. Recorded for this sample: some 5,000 distinct CDR3 sequences. The V call is TRBV12-3 or TRBV12-4, the J call TRBJ2-3; TCRdb's assignment of TRBD1 cannot be checked, as there is no DNA. The sequenced sample consisted of naive CXCR3- CD8+ T cells from blood. The subset is: CD45RO-CCR7+CD27+CD95- naive CD8+ T cells lacking CXCR3 (TNR3-). The receptor was derived from a human donor in good health. Some clones in this sample may be carry-over from other donors' samples. The CDR3 protein is CASSLWGQGADTQYF.